This entry lists 7 T cell receptor beta chains sequenced from one sample in a study of human thymus T cells. Sequencing was performed with immunoSEQ multiplex PCR; in TCRdb, only in-frame clones are kept and a portion is missing. The table includes approximately 40,000 clones, approximately 95% detected once. Sequenced sample: blood. Receptors were obtained from a boy in the first two years of life with a congenital heart defect but otherwise immunologically healthy.

V is TRBV18 and J is TRBJ2-7, with D possibly being TRBD2 (5 bases). The length of the CDR3 is 15 residues. The V end lost 2 bases, the J end lost 2 bases, and 13 bases lay between the germline ends. CDR1 is KGHSH and CDR2 is LQKENI in the germline V gene. The CDR3: CASSPAGLIAYEQYF. The CDR3 region has the DNA TGTGCCAGCTCACCAGCCGGACTCATCGCCTACGAGCAGTACTTC.

CDR3 bases: TGTGCCAGCAGCGTAGGCGGGGGCGCAGATACGCAGTATTTT. It specifies CASSVGGGADTQYF. The J gene is TRBJ2-3, the V gene TRBV9, with D perhaps TRBD2 (7 bases). Looked up from germline, CDR1 is SGDLS and CDR2 is YYNGEE. This CDR3 region has 14 residues. The V end lost 0 bases, the J end lost 4 bases, and 9 bases lay between the germline ends.

This clone has only one observation. The CDR3 loop is CASSAKSANEQYF. CDR3 nucleotide sequence: TGTGCCAGCAGCGCAAAGAGTGCGAACGAGCAGTACTTC. V is TRBV5-4 and J is TRBJ2-7, with no clear D. Trimming took off 4 bases at V and 5 bases at J, with 13 bases between the two ends. The CDR3 sequence is 13 residues long. Germline V gene lookup returns CDR1 SGHNT and CDR2 YYREEE (reference sequence).

The V call is TRBV4-3, the J call TRBJ2-2; D gene uncertain. The CDR3 sequence is 15 residues long. The germline V and J ends were trimmed by 0 bases and 0 bases, with 5 bases remaining between them. Germline V gives CDR1 LGHNA, CDR2 YSLEER. The CDR3: CASSQEIANTGELFF. The CDR3 coding sequence is TGCGCCAGCAGCCAAGAGATAGCGAACACCGGGGAGCTGTTTTTT.

In this sample, this clone turned up a few times. The genes are TRBV5-4 and TRBJ1-2; no clear D gene. Per germline, CDR1 SGHNT and CDR2 YYREEE (reference sequence). The CDR3 extends over 14 amino acids. Trimming cost V 1 base and J 0 bases, with 7 bases left between them. CDR3 DNA sequence: TGTGCCAGCAGCTTGCAGTTTTCTAACTATGGCTACACCTTC. As protein: CASSLQFSNYGYTF.

The chain carries TRBV4-1 and TRBJ2-7, with 11 bases fitting TRBD1. Germline V gives CDR1 MGHRA, CDR2 YSYEKL. CDR3 length equals 16 residues. The V gene end was trimmed by 4 bases and the J gene end by 0 bases; junction bases not matched to a gene: 5. The CDR3 bases are TGCGCCAGCAGCCGAACGGGACAGGGGGGCTCCTACGAGCAGTACTTC. Amino acid sequence: CASSRTGQGGSYEQYF.

The chain employs TRBV14 and TRBJ1-6, with D uncertain. Germline loops: CDR1 SGHDN, CDR2 FVKESK. V was pared by 4 bases and J by 9 bases, with 10 bases between. The CDR3 extends over 13 amino acids. CDR3 amino acids: CASSLSGISPLHF. The CDR3 DNA is TGTGCCAGCAGCCTCTCGGGCATTTCACCCCTCCACTTT.